The sample holds a few counts of the clone carrying this T cell receptor beta chain. Its cognate antigen is unknown. Trimming removed 2 bases at V and 4 bases at J, with 15 bases between. Germline CDR1 MDHEN, CDR2 SYDVKM. The CDR3 has 15 amino acids. This sample is part of a study of cytotoxic CD8 clonotypes in ibrutinib-treated CLL. General study points: The study found baseline clonality above age-matched healthy donors, tracking circulating CD8+ T-cell counts.

TCRdb keeps only in-frame clones here, not all; method: immunoSEQ multiplex PCR. The sample gives 9,500 to 14,000 clones, around 81% of which show up once; more than 20% is in the top ten. The source was PBMCs, collected at disease progression, from a patient treated with ibrutinib. This receptor was obtained from a human donor with chronic lymphocytic leukemia. The V and J genes are TRBV28 and TRBJ2-7; tentative D call: TRBD2 (5 bases). CDR3 in amino acids: CASSLSPGIPYEQYF. DNA of the CDR3: TGTGCCAGCAGTTTAAGTCCCGGGATCCCATACGAGCAGTACTTC.